These 14 T cell receptor beta chains share one sample of origin, sequenced in a study of identical twins. TCRdb analysed the 5' RACE reads with MiXCR anew, one entry per CDR3 protein. The sample contains roughly 540,000 distinct CDR3 sequences, roughly a fifth of which appear only once. The sample was also linked to a second study, of T cells expressing NK-cell markers.

Sequencing was done on a sample of CD4+ T cells sorted from blood. The receptors stem from a woman in her late teens or twenties in good health.

This clonotype was counted between two and nine times. V gene TRBV9 combines with J gene TRBJ2-4; D not certain. Between the trimmed V and J ends, which lost 4 bases and 4 bases, there was a span of 6 bases. The CDR3 is made up of 12 amino acids. Germline V lookup: CDR1 SGDLS, CDR2 YYNGEE. CDR3 amino acids: CASSPEKNIQYF. The CDR3 nucleotides read TGTGCCAGCAGCCCGGAGAAAAACATTCAGTACTTC.

In its sample, this clonotype was seen a few times. J is TRBJ2-7 and V is TRBV20-1; 13 nucleotides match TRBD2. There are 15 residues in the CDR3. The germline V gene has CDR1 DFQATT and CDR2 SNEGSKA (reference sequence). V shed 0 bases, J shed 4 bases, and the junction held 3 bases outside the gene matches. The CDR3 protein is CSARDGLAGVYEQYF. In nucleotides, the CDR3 is TGCAGTGCTAGAGATGGACTAGCGGGAGTGTACGAGCAGTACTTC.

The chain links TRBV12-3 or TRBV12-4 to TRBJ2-3; 16 nucleotides agree with TRBD2. The CDR3 consists of 17 residues. After removal of 5 bases from V and 6 bases from J, the junction contained 8 bases not matched to a gene. CDR3: CASSPTGTSGRGDTQYF. The CDR3, as DNA: TGTGCCAGCAGTCCCACCGGGACTAGCGGGAGGGGGGATACGCAGTATTTT.

This clonotype showed up just a few times. The gene calls are TRBV12-3 or TRBV12-4 and TRBJ1-1; the D is unclear. Trimming took 1 base from V and 5 from J, leaving 8 bases between them. This CDR3 region has 13 residues. Written as DNA, the CDR3 is TGTGCCAGCAGTTTAGGGCGGAGGACTGAAGCTTTCTTT. This sequence encodes CASSLGRRTEAFF.

This clonotype was seen a handful of times. V gene TRBV5-6 combines with J gene TRBJ1-3, with 8 bases lining up with TRBD1. The length of the CDR3 is 16 residues. Trimming cost V 4 bases and J 1 base; bases outside gene matches: 7. Germline V CDR1 and CDR2: SGHDT, YYEEEE. This CDR3 reads CASSGQGTISGNTIYF. CDR3 in DNA: TGTGCCAGCAGCGGACAGGGAACTATTTCTGGAAACACCATATATTTT.

This clonotype was detected only a few times. This sequence joins TRBV20-1 and TRBJ2-7; tentatively, D is TRBD1 or TRBD2 (6 bases each). The germline V gene encodes CDR1 DFQATT and CDR2 SNEGSKA (reference sequence). The CDR3 runs 12 residues. Trimming pared 4 bases from V and 3 bases from J, leaving 10 bases between. The CDR3 bases are TGCAGTGCTACCAGGGGACTCTACGAGCAGTACTTC. Translated: CSATRGLYEQYF.

Only a few counts were recorded for this clonotype. The chain joins TRBV20-1 to TRBJ2-1; the match to TRBD2 covers 11 bases. Losses at the gene ends were 1 base for V and 9 bases for J; bases not matched to a gene: 8. The CDR3 extends over 15 amino acids. Germline V lookup: CDR1 DFQATT, CDR2 SNEGSKA (reference sequence). The CDR3 nucleotides read TGCAGTGCTAGAGTCGAAACTAGCGGGAGAACTGAGCAGTTCTTC. Protein sequence: CSARVETSGRTEQFF.

This clonotype was counted ten times or more. This rearrangement joins TRBV27 to TRBJ1-4; D may be TRBD1 (5 bases). The CDR3 sequence is 15 residues long. Germline-derived CDR1 and CDR2 are MNHEY and SMNVEV (reference sequence). V was clipped by 7 bases and J by 4 bases, with 16 bases between them. The CDR3 coding sequence is TGTGCCAGCAACCCCGGGGGAGGGGTTAATGAAAAACTGTTTTTT. As protein: CASNPGGGVNEKLFF.

This clonotype was seen only a few times. The V call is TRBV20-1, the J call TRBJ2-1; 8 nucleotides agree with TRBD2. The CDR3 is 15 residues long. The V segment lost 0 bases and the J segment 4 bases; nucleotides outside the gene matches: 5. Germline CDR1 and CDR2: DFQATT and SNEGSKA (reference sequence). CDR3 residues: CSARDVQREYNEQFF. CDR3 DNA: TGCAGTGCTAGAGATGTCCAGCGGGAGTACAATGAGCAGTTCTTC.

This clonotype came up a few times. V usage is TRBV18 and J usage is TRBJ2-1; D might be TRBD2 (6 bases). This CDR3 region has 13 residues. Trimming cost V 3 bases and J 10 bases, with 13 bases left between them. Germline-derived CDR1 and CDR2 are KGHSH and LQKENI. CDR3 coding DNA: TGTGCCAGCTCACCCGAGCGGGCCGACGAGCAGTTCTTC. It is translated as CASSPERADEQFF.

The chain carries TRBV9 and TRBJ1-4; D gene uncertain. The V end was cut by 5 bases, the J end by 2 bases, with 10 bases between. Looked up from germline, CDR1 is SGDLS and CDR2 is YYNGEE. This CDR3 has 14 residues. The CDR3 reads CASSEGFTNEKLFF. Here the CDR3 DNA reads TGTGCCAGCAGTGAAGGGTTTACTAATGAAAAACTGTTTTTT. The entire variable domain, with the rest obtained from reference TRBV9 and TRBJ1-4, is as follows: DSGVTQTPKHLITATGQRVTLRCSPRSGDLSVYWYQQSLDQGLQFLIQYYNGEERAKGNILERFSAQQFPDLHSELNLSSLELGDSALYFCASSEGFTNEKLFFGSGTQLSVL.

This clonotype occurred many times. The chain joins TRBV20-1 to TRBJ1-5; weak D call: TRBD1 (6 bases). Trimming removed 5 bases from V and 0 bases from J, with 11 bases in between. In germline, CDR1 is DFQATT, CDR2 SNEGSKA (reference sequence). The CDR3 consists of 14 residues. The CDR3 region has the DNA TGCAGTGCTCCGCAGGGGAATAGCAATCAGCCCCAGCATTTT. It translates to CSAPQGNSNQPQHF.

The gene calls are TRBV7-9 and TRBJ1-2, with no clear D. This CDR3 is 12 amino acids long. V dropped 5 bases and J dropped 8 bases, with 12 bases sitting between them. Germline assignment: CDR1 SEHNR and CDR2 FQNEAQ (reference sequence). The CDR3 coding sequence is TGTGCCAGCAGCCCCCTCTCGCCGGGCTACACCTTC. It codes for CASSPLSPGYTF.

This clonotype was counted at least ten times. The chain employs TRBV29-1 and TRBJ1-2, with 7 bases identical to TRBD1. V trimming: 4 bases; J trimming: 1 base; junction bases outside the gene matches: 9. Germline CDR1 is SQVTM and CDR2 is ANQGSEA. The CDR3 is made up of 15 amino acids. The CDR3: CSVGRDRAYNYGYTF. Written as DNA, the CDR3 is TGCAGCGTTGGCCGGGACAGAGCGTATAACTATGGCTACACCTTC.